What follows are 30 T cell receptor beta chains derived from one specimen sequenced in a study of blood T cell repertoires in COVID-19. Sequencing was performed with immunoSEQ multiplex PCR; in TCRdb, only in-frame clones are kept and a portion is missing. The table records 250,000 to 300,000 clones, roughly 83% of them present only once. Sequencing was performed on peripheral blood. These receptor sequences come from a man in his sixties who had recovered from COVID-19.

This clone was seen once. The genes are TRBV3-1 (or the pseudogene TRBV3-2) and TRBJ1-5, with D perhaps TRBD1 (5 bases). V was shortened by 1 base and J by 6 bases, with 10 bases between the two germline ends. The CDR3 is 14 residues long. Germline V gives CDR1 LGHDT, CDR2 YNNKEL (reference sequence). The CDR3 sequence is CASSQGGVGQPQHF. The CDR3 nucleotides are TGTGCCAGCAGCCAAGGGGGGGTGGGTCAGCCCCAGCATTTT.

The rearrangement joins TRBV12-3 or TRBV12-4 to TRBJ1-6; tentatively, D is TRBD1 (5 bases). The CDR3 is 13 residues long. V lost 7 bases, J lost 7 bases, and 11 bases lay in between. The CDR3 coding sequence is TGTGCCAGCACCCGGGGGATAAATTCACCCCTCCACTTT. Its protein is CASTRGINSPLHF.

This clone was observed a single time. CDR3 sequence reads: CSVVRSPPEVEAFF. The CDR3 DNA is TGCAGCGTTGTCCGGTCCCCCCCTGAAGTTGAAGCTTTCTTT. The gene calls are TRBV29-1 and TRBJ1-1, with D unresolved. CDR1 SQVTM and CDR2 ANQGSEA come from the germline V gene. The V and J ends lost 4 bases and 7 bases respectively, with 19 bases between them. CDR3 length: 14 residues.

The chain combines TRBV7-9 with TRBJ1-1; possibly TRBD1 for D (5 bases). This CDR3 has 18 amino acids. V lost 5 bases, J lost 0 bases, and 22 bases lay in between. The germline V gene has CDR1 SEHNR and CDR2 FQNEAQ (reference sequence). As DNA, the CDR3 is TGTGCCAGCAGCCATAATCGACGTACGACAGTTTTGAACACTGAAGCTTTCTTT. Translating it yields CASSHNRRTTVLNTEAFF.

This chain connects TRBV5-4 to TRBJ1-1; TRBD1 aligns across 11 bases. Germline V lookup: CDR1 SGHNT, CDR2 YYREEE (reference sequence). With V trimmed by 3 bases and J by 3 bases, 4 bases remained unmatched. The CDR3 has 15 residues. CDR3 amino acids: CASSSGDRGYTEAFF. CDR3 nucleotides: TGTGCCAGCAGCTCTGGGGACAGGGGGTACACTGAAGCTTTCTTT.

V gene TRBV7-6 combines with J gene TRBJ2-1; D call uncertain. With 8 bases removed from V and 9 bases from J, the gap between germline ends came to 17 bases. Germline loops: CDR1 SGHVS, CDR2 FNYEAQ. This CDR3 is 13 amino acids long. CDR3 residues: CASGGGPAAEQFF. The CDR3 coding sequence is TGTGCCAGCGGCGGTGGCCCTGCCGCTGAGCAGTTCTTC.

The chain has TRBV30 and TRBJ2-1; possibly TRBD2 for D (6 bases). Germline CDR1 reads GTSNPN; CDR2 reads SVGIG (reference sequence). CDR3 size: 14 residues. Trimming removed 4 bases at V and 2 bases at J, with 12 bases between. The CDR3 spells CAWNRLGAYNEQFF. CDR3 coding DNA: TGTGCCTGGAATCGACTAGGGGCCTACAATGAGCAGTTCTTC.

V is TRBV5-1 and J is TRBJ2-7; 7 bases are a match to TRBD2. Germline loops: CDR1 SGHRS, CDR2 YFSETQ. CDR3 length: 15 residues. V was pared by 0 bases and J by 5 bases, with 8 bases of the junction left unmatched. In nucleotides, the CDR3 is TGCGCCAGCAGCTTGGATGGGGGAGGGTTCAACGAGCAGTACTTC. Protein sequence: CASSLDGGGFNEQYF.

This chain connects TRBV10-3 to TRBJ1-6; TRBD1 is a possible D gene (6 bases). CDR3 length: 15 amino acids. Trimming took off 0 bases at V and 7 bases at J, with 10 bases between the two ends. Germline CDR1 ENHRY, CDR2 SYGVKD. Here the CDR3 DNA reads TGTGCCATCAGTGAGTCCGGACAGTCAAATTCACCCCTCCACTTT. Its protein is CAISESGQSNSPLHF.

This chain uses TRBV2 with TRBJ1-1; no firm D call. This CDR3 is built from 14 residues. Germline loops: CDR1 SNHLY, CDR2 FYNNEI. Trimming took 5 bases from V and 1 from J, leaving 11 bases between them. The CDR3 loop is CASSTLGRNTEAFF. CDR3 sequence (DNA): TGTGCCAGCAGTACCCTCGGGAGGAACACTGAAGCTTTCTTT.

The genes are TRBV6-5 and TRBJ2-5; D unclear. Germline CDR1 is MNHEY and CDR2 is SVGAGI. This CDR3 comprises 13 residues. Trimming took 7 bases from V and 5 from J, leaving 14 bases between them. This CDR3 is CASTNPGSETQYF. CDR3 in DNA: TGTGCCAGCACCAACCCGGGTTCTGAGACCCAGTACTTC.

This chain links TRBV29-1 with TRBJ1-1; D ambiguous. Germline lookup yields CDR1 SQVTM and CDR2 ANQGSEA. Trimming stripped 6 bases from V and 11 bases from J, with 13 bases between. The CDR3 length is 10 residues. CDR3 sequence: CSVVRGVAFF. CDR3 in DNA: TGCAGCGTCGTGCGCGGCGTCGCTTTCTTT.

The chain has TRBV7-2 and TRBJ2-1; 8 bases match TRBD1. Germline trimming cut 4 bases from V and 5 bases from J; bases unmatched to any gene: 10. CDR1 and CDR2 from the germline V gene are SGHTA and FQGNSA. The CDR3 sequence is 16 residues long. Here the CDR3 DNA reads TGTGCCAGCAGCTCGAGGAGACAGGGGCCCCACAATGAGCAGTTCTTC. Protein product: CASSSRRQGPHNEQFF.

The rearrangement joins TRBV27 to TRBJ2-7; TRBD2 matches 11 bases. V was pared by 9 bases and J by 3 bases, with 10 bases of the junction left unmatched. Germline V gives CDR1 MNHEY, CDR2 SMNVEV (reference sequence). The CDR3 totals 15 residues. The CDR3 spells CARATRGLADYEQYF. The CDR3 region has the DNA TGTGCCAGGGCGACCCGGGGACTAGCGGACTACGAGCAGTACTTC.

The CDR3 nucleotides are TGTGCCAGCAGCCTCGGACTAGCGGGGCACAATGAGCAGTTCTTC. Translating gives CASSLGLAGHNEQFF. This sequence joins TRBV3-1 (or the pseudogene TRBV3-2) and TRBJ2-1, with 12 bases that match TRBD2. The ends lost 4 bases at V and 5 bases at J; junction bases unmatched: 3. Germline-derived CDR1 and CDR2 are LGHDT and YNNKEL (reference sequence). The CDR3 sequence is 15 residues long.

This clone was recorded once. V and J are TRBV11-2 and TRBJ1-3, with D possibly TRBD1 on 5 matching bases. V was shortened by 5 bases and J by 0 bases, with 14 bases between the two germline ends. The germline CDR1 and CDR2 sequences are SGHAT and FQNNGV. This CDR3 contains 16 residues. The DNA of the CDR3 is TGTGCCAGCAGCCCCGCAGGGTGGAGCTCTGGAAACACCATATATTTT. Protein sequence: CASSPAGWSSGNTIYF.

The rearrangement uses TRBV12-3 or TRBV12-4 and TRBJ1-2; D is ambiguous. This CDR3 is built from 13 residues. Trimming pared 1 base from V and 10 bases from J, leaving 13 bases between. The DNA of the CDR3 is TGTGCCAGCAGTTTAGAGGACTTTGGATCCTACACCTTC. This codes for CASSLEDFGSYTF.

The genes are TRBV9 and TRBJ2-1; possibly TRBD1 for D (6 bases). The ends were cut back, 5 bases at V and 4 bases at J, with 13 bases in the middle. The germline CDR1 and CDR2 sequences are SGDLS and YYNGEE. The CDR3 covers 14 residues. This chain's CDR3 is CASRGAGRYNEQFF. CDR3 DNA sequence: TGTGCCAGCAGGGGGGCCGGACGTTACAATGAGCAGTTCTTC.

The count of this clone is one. The chain employs TRBV6-5 and TRBJ2-5; D not resolved. V was cut by 6 bases and J by 4 bases, with 15 bases left in between. The CDR3 is 14 amino acids. CDR1 and CDR2 from the germline V gene are MNHEY and SVGAGI. CDR3: CASSDFGNRETQYF. As DNA, the CDR3 is TGTGCCAGCAGCGACTTTGGAAATCGAGAGACCCAGTACTTC.

V gene TRBV6-5 combines with J gene TRBJ1-1; 8 nucleotides align to TRBD1. CDR1 and CDR2 (germline): MNHEY, SVGAGI. The CDR3 runs 14 residues. Germline trimming cut 5 bases from V and 7 bases from J; bases unmatched to any gene: 9. CDR3 in amino acids: CASSISGTGIEAFF. Here the CDR3 DNA reads TGTGCCAGCAGTATCTCAGGGACAGGTATTGAAGCTTTCTTT.

V is TRBV28 and J is TRBJ1-1, with 7 bases that match TRBD1. CDR1 is MDHEN and CDR2 is SYDVKM in the germline V gene. The CDR3 spans 11 residues. V trimming: 6 bases; J trimming: 6 bases; junction bases outside the gene matches: 1. The DNA for the CDR3 is TGTGCCAGCAGGGGACAGCCTGAAGCTTTCTTT. This sequence encodes CASRGQPEAFF.

The sample holds a few counts of this clone. The chain links TRBV9 to TRBJ1-1, with D unresolved. CDR3 length: 15 amino acids. Germline loops: CDR1 SGDLS, CDR2 YYNGEE. Trimming removed 3 bases from V and 2 bases from J, with 14 bases in between. The CDR3 is CASSAYSTANTEAFF. The CDR3 nucleotides are TGTGCCAGCAGCGCCTATTCCACAGCAAACACTGAAGCTTTCTTT.

The chain uses TRBV2 and TRBJ2-7; the D gene is possibly TRBD1 (6 bases). The CDR3 is 15 residues long. The germline V and J ends were trimmed by 5 bases and 2 bases, with 16 bases remaining between them. CDR1 SNHLY and CDR2 FYNNEI come from the germline V gene. The CDR3 bases are TGTGCCAGCAGTAAACAGGGCCCCGTTACCTACGAGCAGTACTTC. It translates to CASSKQGPVTYEQYF. Together with reference TRBV2 and TRBJ2-7, the CDR3 gives the full variable domain: EPEVTQTPSHQVTQMGQEVILRCVPISNHLYFYWYRQILGQKVEFLVSFYNNEISEKSEIFDDQFSVERPDGSNFTLKIRSTKLEDSAMYFCASSKQGPVTYEQYFGPGTRLTVT.

The gene calls are TRBV27 and TRBJ1-1; 7 bases align to TRBD1. This CDR3 comprises 15 residues. The germline V gene encodes CDR1 MNHEY and CDR2 SMNVEV (reference sequence). Losses at the gene ends were 5 bases for V and 4 bases for J; bases not matched to a gene: 10. The DNA for the CDR3 is TGTGCCAGCAGTGGAAACAGGGGTCGGGGCACTGAAGCTTTCTTT. Protein: CASSGNRGRGTEAFF.

The sample holds a few counts of this clone. V and J are TRBV29-1 and TRBJ1-4, with D possibly TRBD1 on 5 matching bases. V was cut by 6 bases and J by 0 bases, with 11 bases left in between. This CDR3 has 14 amino acids. Germline CDR1 reads SQVTM; CDR2 reads ANQGSEA. CDR3 residues: CSVRQGATNEKLFF. Written as DNA, the CDR3 is TGCAGCGTGCGGCAGGGTGCAACTAATGAAAAACTGTTTTTT.

J is TRBJ2-7 and V is TRBV7-3; 8 bases match TRBD1. Germline-derived CDR1 and CDR2 are SGHTA and FQGTGA. The CDR3 runs 13 residues. V dropped 5 bases and J dropped 4; count of bases not matched to a gene: 4. The CDR3 reads CASSADRGYEQYF. The CDR3 region has the DNA TGTGCCAGCAGCGCCGACAGGGGTTACGAGCAGTACTTC.

The chain couples TRBV6-5 to TRBJ2-1, with 10 bases identical to TRBD2. Germline CDR1 is MNHEY and CDR2 is SVGAGI. J lost 2 bases, V lost 7 bases, and 5 bases had no gene match. The CDR3 has 15 residues. The CDR3 sequence: CASTPLAGAYNEQFF. The CDR3 DNA reads as TGTGCCAGCACTCCCCTAGCGGGGGCCTACAATGAGCAGTTCTTC.

The J gene is TRBJ2-7, the V gene TRBV18, with a possible D match to TRBD2 (5 bases). CDR1 is KGHSH, CDR2 LQKENI, per germline. Trimming pared 3 bases from V and 0 bases from J, leaving 9 bases between. The CDR3 is 14 amino acids. CDR3 sequence (DNA): TGTGCCAGCTCACCGTCGGGAAACTCCTACGAGCAGTACTTC. Translating gives CASSPSGNSYEQYF.

The table lists this clone with a few counts. The V gene is TRBV6-5, the J gene TRBJ1-1; 7 bases fit TRBD1. The CDR3 totals 12 residues. In germline, CDR1 is MNHEY, CDR2 SVGAGI. V lost 7 bases to trimming and J lost 6 bases; unmatched junction nucleotides: 5. The CDR3 DNA reads as TGTGCCAGCAAACGACAGGGCGCTGAAGCTTTCTTT. Translated: CASKRQGAEAFF.

J is TRBJ2-1 and V is TRBV3-1 (or the pseudogene TRBV3-2); the match to TRBD2 covers 14 bases. CDR3 length: 20 amino acids. Germline V gives CDR1 LGHDT, CDR2 YNNKEL (reference sequence). J was trimmed by 5 bases and V by 0 bases; bases with no gene match: 12. The CDR3 DNA follows: TGTGCCAGCAGCCAAGATATCTCCCCCCGACTAGCGGGAGGGAACAATGAGCAGTTCTTC. Residues: CASSQDISPRLAGGNNEQFF.